A selection of T cell receptor beta chains follows, all from one sample in a study of cytomegalovirus exposure and HLA in healthy donors. The data were produced by immunoSEQ multiplex PCR, yet TCRdb's version contains in-frame clones alone and is incomplete. The sample gives 330,000 or so clones, just over 85% of which show up once; over 0.8% is in the top ten. The sample consisted of PBMCs. Receptors were obtained from a woman under 30 in good health and CMV-seronegative. The CDR3 runs from the conserved cysteine through the conserved F or W. Each record gives: V gene, D gene, clone size, J gene, CDR3 protein, CDR3 DNA. D genes are given only for firm matches. The size field is filled for only some rows; it gives once, few, many or a size class.

TRBV30,.,.,TRBJ1-2,CAWRSRGGRGYTF,TGTGCCTGGAGGTCCCGGGGAGGTCGGGGCTACACCTTC
TRBV5-5,.,.,TRBJ2-7,CASSLGAGLYEQYF,TGTGCCAGCAGCTTAGGGGCTGGTTTGTACGAGCAGTACTTC
TRBV6-1,.,.,TRBJ2-7,CASRLQGYLEQYF,TGTGCCAGCAGACTCCAGGGCTATTTAGAGCAGTACTTC
TRBV14,TRBD2,.,TRBJ2-1,CASSQDGFLESSGSQDEQFF,TGTGCCAGCAGCCAAGACGGGTTCCTCGAGTCTAGCGGGAGTCAGGATGAGCAGTTCTTC
TRBV6-5,.,few,TRBJ2-1,CASSYLDTSYNEQFF,TGTGCCAGCAGTTACCTGGACACCTCCTACAATGAGCAGTTCTTC
TRBV7-2,TRBD2,.,TRBJ2-7,CASSLLGGDSYEQYF,TGTGCCAGCAGCTTATTGGGGGGGGATTCCTACGAGCAGTACTTC
TRBV18,.,.,TRBJ1-1,CASSPRMAGKGMNTEAFF,TGTGCCAGCTCACCACGGATGGCAGGGAAGGGGATGAACACTGAAGCTTTCTTT
TRBV7-2,.,.,TRBJ2-5,CASSLGAAQETQYF,TGTGCCAGCAGCTTAGGGGCAGCCCAAGAGACCCAGTACTTC
TRBV29-1,TRBD1,many,TRBJ1-2,CSVGDRAAGYTF,TGCAGCGTGGGGGACAGGGCGGCTGGCTACACCTTC
TRBV29-1,TRBD2,.,TRBJ2-7,CSFSGGREVCDEQYF,TGCAGCTTCTCTGGGGGGCGGGAGGTATGCGACGAGCAGTACTTC
TRBV5-6,.,.,TRBJ2-5,CASSLGDQTQYF,TGTGCCAGCAGCTTGGGCGATCAGACCCAGTACTTC
TRBV30,TRBD2,few,TRBJ2-1,CAWGSGRAPNEQFF,TGTGCCTGGGGTAGCGGGAGGGCCCCCAATGAGCAGTTCTTC
TRBV9,.,.,TRBJ1-3,CASSVSAGNTIYF,TGTGCCAGCAGCGTTAGCGCTGGAAACACCATATATTTT
TRBV18,TRBD1,.,TRBJ2-7,CASSPGTGPYPTSYEQYF,TGTGCCAGCTCACCCGGGACAGGGCCCTACCCGACCTCCTACGAGCAGTACTTC
TRBV27,TRBD1,.,TRBJ1-1,CASREGARPEAFF,TGTGCCAGCAGGGAGGGGGCGCGGCCTGAAGCTTTCTTT
TRBV27,.,few,TRBJ1-2,CASSLRGTNYGYTF,TGTGCCAGCAGTTTACGAGGGACTAACTATGGCTACACCTTC
TRBV28,.,.,TRBJ1-1,CASSFVSGSFSEAFF,TGTGCCAGCAGTTTTGTGTCGGGGAGTTTCAGTGAAGCTTTCTTT
TRBV5-4,.,.,TRBJ2-1,CASSLAISSYNEQFF,TGTGCCAGCAGCTTAGCGATTAGCTCCTACAATGAGCAGTTCTTC
TRBV27,TRBD1,.,TRBJ1-4,CASSTFPGQGSNEKLFF,TGTGCCAGCAGTACTTTCCCGGGACAGGGATCTAATGAAAAACTGTTTTTT
TRBV18,.,.,TRBJ1-1,CASLRVRDTEAFF,TGTGCCAGCCTCAGGGTACGGGACACTGAAGCTTTCTTT
TRBV30,.,.,TRBJ1-4,CAWSQGAREKLFF,TGTGCCTGGAGCCAAGGGGCACGGGAAAAACTGTTTTTT
TRBV7-9,.,.,TRBJ1-2,CASSLDNGYTF,TGTGCCAGCAGCTTAGACAACGGCTACACCTTC
TRBV4-2,TRBD1,.,TRBJ2-7,CASSQEVQGAYEQYF,TGTGCCAGCAGCCAAGAGGTACAGGGGGCTTACGAGCAGTACTTC
TRBV5-1,.,.,TRBJ2-7,CASSLASTRGEQYF,TGCGCCAGCAGCTTGGCGTCTACCCGGGGCGAGCAGTACTTC
TRBV27,TRBD1,.,TRBJ1-1,CASSLVWDSPEAFF,TGTGCCAGCAGTTTAGTGTGGGACAGCCCTGAAGCTTTCTTT
TRBV9,.,.,TRBJ2-2,CASSDPQYGVGSGELFF,TGTGCCAGCAGCGATCCCCAATATGGAGTCGGTTCCGGGGAGCTGTTTTTT
TRBV6-6,.,.,TRBJ1-4,CASLFSATNEKLFF,TGTGCCAGCCTATTCTCGGCAACTAATGAAAAACTGTTTTTT
TRBV14,TRBD2,.,TRBJ2-1,CASSRSGLADYNEQFF,TGTGCCAGCAGCCGATCGGGACTAGCGGACTACAATGAGCAGTTCTTC
TRBV29-1,TRBD2,.,TRBJ2-7,CSVSTSGRASEQYF,TGCAGCGTGAGCACCAGCGGGAGGGCCTCCGAGCAGTACTTC
TRBV27,TRBD1,.,TRBJ1-5,CASSPWTGDQPQHF,TGTGCCAGCAGTCCGTGGACAGGGGATCAGCCCCAGCATTTT
TRBV5-6,.,.,TRBJ2-3,CASSSAQGTSRSTDTQYF,TGTGCCAGCAGCTCCGCTCAAGGCACTAGCCGTAGCACAGATACGCAGTATTTT
TRBV29-1,TRBD2,.,TRBJ2-7,CSVAPPTSGSPNEQYF,TGCAGCGTTGCCCCGCCGACTAGCGGGAGCCCCAACGAGCAGTACTTC
TRBV9,.,.,TRBJ2-1,CASSVGGSPTNEQFF,TGTGCCAGCAGCGTAGGTGGCAGTCCCACAAATGAGCAGTTCTTC
TRBV6-5,TRBD1,few,TRBJ2-7,CASRLGQLELEQYF,TGTGCCAGCAGACTGGGACAGTTAGAACTCGAGCAGTACTTC
TRBV19,.,.,TRBJ2-7,CASSIRGDSGYEQYF,TGTGCCAGTAGTATACGTGGAGATAGCGGCTACGAGCAGTACTTC
TRBV5-1,.,.,TRBJ2-5,CASSPGHQETQYF,TGCGCCAGCAGCCCGGGACATCAAGAGACCCAGTACTTC
TRBV6-1,TRBD1,once,TRBJ2-7,CASSEARGQASYEQYF,TGTGCCAGCAGTGAAGCTAGGGGACAGGCTTCCTACGAGCAGTACTTC
TRBV6-4,TRBD1,.,TRBJ2-2,CASSPGQGETGELFF,TGTGCCAGCAGTCCCGGACAGGGAGAGACCGGGGAGCTGTTTTTT
TRBV27,TRBD1,once,TRBJ1-1,CASSFGTGEWEAFF,TGTGCCAGCAGTTTTGGGACAGGGGAATGGGAAGCTTTCTTT
TRBV27,TRBD1,.,TRBJ1-2,CASSRDRSFWGGYTF,TGTGCCAGCAGTCGGGACAGGTCCTTCTGGGGTGGCTACACCTTC
TRBV9,TRBD2,.,TRBJ2-2,CASTTSGNTGELFF,TGTGCCAGCACCACTAGCGGGAACACCGGGGAGCTGTTTTTT
TRBV6-4,.,.,TRBJ1-5,CASSPDGTYNQPQHF,TGTGCCAGCAGCCCAGACGGGACATACAATCAGCCCCAGCATTTT
TRBV7-2,TRBD1,.,TRBJ1-5,CASSLEGTGRQPQHF,TGTGCCAGCAGCTTAGAGGGGACAGGGCGACAGCCCCAGCATTTT
TRBV2,.,.,TRBJ2-6,CASSVGQHSGANVLTF,TGTGCCAGCAGTGTTGGGCAGCACTCTGGGGCCAACGTCCTGACTTTC
TRBV9,.,.,TRBJ2-3,CASSGQSTDTQYF,TGTGCCAGCAGTGGACAGAGCACAGATACGCAGTATTTT
TRBV5-1,TRBD1,.,TRBJ2-7,CASSGTGVSEQYF,TGCGCCAGCTCCGGGACAGGGGTTTCCGAGCAGTACTTC
TRBV4-3,.,.,TRBJ2-2,CASSLGDNTGELFF,TGCGCCAGCAGCCTAGGGGATAACACCGGGGAGCTGTTTTTT
TRBV7-9,.,.,TRBJ1-2,CASSFTGSLTTF,TGTGCCAGCAGCTTTACAGGATCTCTTACCACCTTC
TRBV19,TRBD2,.,TRBJ2-7,CASSTGTSDEQYF,TGTGCCAGTAGCACCGGGACTAGCGACGAGCAGTACTTC
TRBV6-1,.,.,TRBJ2-1,CASRETESSYNEQFF,TGTGCCAGCAGGGAGACGGAAAGCTCCTACAATGAGCAGTTCTTC
TRBV7-9,.,.,TRBJ1-3,CASSLAGQSSGNTIYF,TGTGCCAGCAGCTTAGCGGGACAAAGCTCTGGAAACACCATATATTTT
TRBV4-2,.,.,TRBJ1-2,CASSPLGGEDYGYTF,TGTGCCAGCAGCCCCCTAGGGGGTGAGGACTATGGCTACACCTTC
TRBV2,TRBD1,.,TRBJ1-1,CASSDVGQVDTEAFF,TGTGCCAGCAGTGATGTGGGACAGGTCGATACTGAAGCTTTCTTT
TRBV6-1,.,.,TRBJ2-3,CASSEALPSLHTQYF,TGTGCCAGCAGTGAAGCGCTTCCCAGTCTTCATACGCAGTATTTT
TRBV2,.,.,TRBJ2-2,CASSWLATTGELFF,TGTGCCAGCTCGTGGCTAGCGACCACCGGGGAGCTGTTTTTT
TRBV19,.,.,TRBJ1-5,CASSWSGNNQPQHF,TGTGCCAGTAGTTGGTCAGGCAACAATCAGCCCCAGCATTTT
TRBV11-2,.,.,TRBJ2-2,CASSPDSSPSAGELFF,TGTGCCAGCAGCCCGGACAGTTCCCCCTCGGCCGGGGAGCTGTTTTTT
TRBV13,.,.,TRBJ1-5,CASSLGDGEPQHF,TGTGCCAGCAGCTTAGGAGACGGGGAGCCCCAGCATTTT